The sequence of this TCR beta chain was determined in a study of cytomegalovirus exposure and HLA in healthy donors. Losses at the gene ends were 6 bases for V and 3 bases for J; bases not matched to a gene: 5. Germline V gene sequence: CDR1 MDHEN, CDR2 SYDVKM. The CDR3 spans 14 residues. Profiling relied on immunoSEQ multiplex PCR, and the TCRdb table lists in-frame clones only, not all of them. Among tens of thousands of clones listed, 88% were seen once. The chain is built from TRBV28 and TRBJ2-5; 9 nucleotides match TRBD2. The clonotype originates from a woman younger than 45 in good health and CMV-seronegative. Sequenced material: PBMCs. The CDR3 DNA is TGTGCCAGCAGCAACGGCGGGAGGGAAGAGACCCAGTACTTC. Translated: CASSNGGREETQYF.